This T cell receptor (beta chain) was identified in a study of cytomegalovirus exposure and HLA in healthy donors. Study summary: The early release's HLA-typed donors yielded approximately 81 million unique TCRs.

Study findings and constraints: Previous analysis showed most TCR beta V segments were productive about 87% or about 30% of the time. CMV antigen specificity was confirmed in vitro for three CMV-associated chains.

A word on this clone: What it binds is unknown.

Each donor was healthy, and each was a bone marrow donor. 60 Vbeta and 13 Jbeta primers were used in PCR. Sequenced by immunoSEQ multiplex PCR; TCRdb stores in-frame clones only, minus some. This repertoire shows about 72,000 clones, around three quarters found once; its top ten account for about 3.5%. The sequence was obtained from a man aged 35-49 years in good health and CMV-seronegative. Material: PBMCs.

The CDR3 bases are TGTGCCAGCAGCTTAACAGGGAATAGCAATCAGCCCCAGCATTTT. Translation gives CASSLTGNSNQPQHF. The rearrangement joins TRBV7-9 to TRBJ1-5; D might be TRBD1 (6 bases). Germline V CDR1 and CDR2: SEHNR, FQNEAQ (reference sequence). Trimming took 2 bases from V and 0 from J, leaving 8 bases between them. The CDR3 has 15 residues.